This note documents a single T cell receptor (beta chain) sequence. The record originates from a study of lymphopenia after photon versus proton radiotherapy. J was trimmed by 4 bases and V by 0 bases; bases with no gene match: 3. Germline CDR1 is SGHAT and CDR2 is FQNNGV. The CDR3 sequence is 15 residues long. Using immunoSEQ multiplex PCR, the repertoire was profiled, and TCRdb retains in-frame clones only, with some absent. The sample comprises about 26,000 clones, 85% to 90% of which are singletons, and roughly 5.2% rests with the top ten. The sequence was obtained from a man aged 25 to 40 with gastric cancer. The material was peripheral blood, obtained from a patient treated with photon-based radiotherapy. The genes are TRBV11-2 and TRBJ1-3, with 7 bases that match TRBD1. DNA for the CDR3: TGTGCCAGCAGCTTAGAGCAGGGGGAAGGAAACACCATATATTTT. It encodes CASSLEQGEGNTIYF.